These 13 T cell receptor beta chains came from one sample sequenced in a study of blood T cell repertoires in COVID-19. The data were produced by immunoSEQ multiplex PCR, yet TCRdb's version contains in-frame clones alone and is incomplete. The profile shows some 83,000 clones, around 80% of them singletons. Sequencing used peripheral blood. The origin of the receptors is a human donor in a cohort sampled during active COVID-19.

This clone was counted a few times. The chain employs TRBV6-5 and TRBJ1-2; TRBD1 agrees at 7 bases. Trimming at V came to 6 bases and at J to 2 bases, leaving 3 bases not matched to a gene. The CDR3 covers 13 residues. Germline V gene data show CDR1 as MNHEY and CDR2 as SVGAGI. CDR3 sequence: CASRPGQNYGYTF. CDR3 DNA sequence: TGTGCCAGCAGGCCGGGACAGAACTATGGCTACACCTTC.

The rearrangement links TRBV11-2 to TRBJ1-1; 7 positions agree with TRBD1. V trimming: 3 bases; J trimming: 0 bases; junction bases outside the gene matches: 4. The CDR3 contains 15 residues. Germline V lookup: CDR1 SGHAT, CDR2 FQNNGV. The CDR3 reads CASSFEGQMNTEAFF. CDR3 nucleotides: TGTGCCAGCAGCTTCGAGGGACAGATGAACACTGAAGCTTTCTTT.

This clone was observed at least ten times. This rearrangement joins TRBV2 to TRBJ1-1, with D hard to call. In germline, CDR1 is SNHLY, CDR2 FYNNEI. This CDR3 comprises 14 residues. The V gene lost 8 bases and the J gene lost 7 bases, with 20 bases spanning the gap. The CDR3 region is CASLGLGGRVEAFF. In nucleotides, the CDR3 is TGTGCCAGCTTGGGCCTGGGAGGTCGGGTTGAAGCTTTCTTT.

The V gene is TRBV5-1, the J gene TRBJ2-3, with 13 bases matching TRBD2. Losses at the gene ends were 0 bases for V and 5 bases for J; bases not matched to a gene: 9. This CDR3 has 18 amino acids. Germline V CDR1 and CDR2: SGHRS, YFSETQ. The chain's CDR3 is CASSLETSGGITVDTQYF. The CDR3 nucleotides read TGCGCCAGCAGCTTGGAGACTAGCGGGGGGATAACGGTAGATACGCAGTATTTT.

The chain joins TRBV18 to TRBJ2-7; D gene ambiguous. Trimming stripped 1 base from V and 4 bases from J, with 5 bases between. The CDR3 is 12 amino acids. Germline V gene lookup returns CDR1 KGHSH and CDR2 LQKENI. The CDR3 protein is CASSPRQYEQYF. CDR3 DNA sequence: TGTGCCAGCTCACCACGGCAATACGAGCAGTACTTC.

The V and J genes are TRBV18 and TRBJ2-7; TRBD1 is a possible D gene (6 bases). V shed 1 base and J shed 3 bases, with 13 bases lying between them. This CDR3 spans 15 amino acids. Germline-derived CDR1 and CDR2 are KGHSH and LQKENI. DNA for the CDR3: TGTGCCAGCTCACCACGAGAGGACAGCAGCTACGAGCAGTACTTC. Translation: CASSPREDSSYEQYF.

This clone has just one count. J is TRBJ1-5 and V is TRBV19, with D perhaps matching TRBD1 (5 bases). The CDR3 covers 16 residues. Germline V gene data show CDR1 as LNHDA and CDR2 as SQIVND (reference sequence). V dropped 1 base and J dropped 6 bases, with 16 bases sitting between them. The CDR3 region is CASSIGGTPRGQPQHF. In nucleotides, the CDR3 is TGTGCCAGTAGTATAGGGGGCACACCTAGGGGTCAGCCCCAGCATTTT.

This clone appeared once. The genes are TRBV21-1 and TRBJ2-7; the listed D gene, TRBD1, was not tested against the DNA. TRBV21-1 is noted as a pseudogene. The CDR3 runs 17 residues. The CDR3 here is CARHLTTPGTGTCEQYF. In DNA, the CDR3 is TGTGCCAGACACCTGACGACCCCCGGGACAGGGACTTGCGAGCAGTACTTC.

This sequence joins TRBV19 and TRBJ1-3; 7 bases are a match to TRBD1. The CDR3 consists of 18 residues. Germline CDR1 LNHDA, CDR2 SQIVND (reference sequence). The junction had 17 bases not matched to a gene; V was cut back by 7 bases and J by 2 bases. CDR3 residues: CASIPGTARVVAGNTIYF. As DNA, the CDR3 is TGTGCCAGTATTCCCGGGACAGCCAGAGTCGTAGCTGGAAACACCATATATTTT.

The chain is built from TRBV5-1 and TRBJ2-7; TRBD1 agrees at 10 bases. The CDR3 contains 16 residues. Germline assignment: CDR1 SGHRS and CDR2 YFSETQ. V dropped 0 bases and J dropped 2; count of bases not matched to a gene: 5. The CDR3 nucleotides are TGCGCCAGCAGCTTGGGTGGCGGACAGGGGGCCTACGAGCAGTACTTC. It specifies CASSLGGGQGAYEQYF.

J is TRBJ2-1 and V is TRBV5-6; 11 bases align to TRBD2. The ends lost 6 bases at V and 8 bases at J; junction bases unmatched: 13. This CDR3 region has 16 residues. CDR1 is SGHDT, CDR2 YYEEEE, per germline. CDR3 sequence: CASTLLQGLAVDEQFF. The CDR3 bases are TGTGCCAGCACCCTCCTCCAGGGACTAGCGGTTGATGAGCAGTTCTTC. The full variable domain, in which reference TRBV5-6 and TRBJ2-1 provide the parts outside the CDR3, is DAGVTQSPTHLIKTRGQQVTLRCSPKSGHDTVSWYQQALGQGPQFIFQYYEEEERQRGNFPDRFSGHQFPNYSSELNVNALLLGDSALYLCASTLLQGLAVDEQFFGPGTRLTVL.

A few counts support this clone. The chain joins TRBV7-3 to TRBJ2-5; D remains unclear. V was shortened by 5 bases and J by 4 bases, with 11 bases between the two germline ends. CDR1 is SGHTA and CDR2 is FQGTGA in the germline V gene. The CDR3 is 13 residues long. The DNA of the CDR3 is TGTGCCAGCAGCCCCCGCCCGGGAGAGACCCAGTACTTC. Its protein product is CASSPRPGETQYF.

V usage is TRBV27 and J usage is TRBJ2-2; 7 positions agree with TRBD1. CDR1 is MNHEY and CDR2 is SMNVEV in the germline V gene (reference sequence). The CDR3 totals 14 residues. V trimming: 6 bases; J trimming: 4 bases; junction bases outside the gene matches: 5. The CDR3 DNA reads TGTGCCAGCAGGCAGACAGGGCCCACCGGGGAGCTGTTTTTT. Amino acids: CASRQTGPTGELFF.